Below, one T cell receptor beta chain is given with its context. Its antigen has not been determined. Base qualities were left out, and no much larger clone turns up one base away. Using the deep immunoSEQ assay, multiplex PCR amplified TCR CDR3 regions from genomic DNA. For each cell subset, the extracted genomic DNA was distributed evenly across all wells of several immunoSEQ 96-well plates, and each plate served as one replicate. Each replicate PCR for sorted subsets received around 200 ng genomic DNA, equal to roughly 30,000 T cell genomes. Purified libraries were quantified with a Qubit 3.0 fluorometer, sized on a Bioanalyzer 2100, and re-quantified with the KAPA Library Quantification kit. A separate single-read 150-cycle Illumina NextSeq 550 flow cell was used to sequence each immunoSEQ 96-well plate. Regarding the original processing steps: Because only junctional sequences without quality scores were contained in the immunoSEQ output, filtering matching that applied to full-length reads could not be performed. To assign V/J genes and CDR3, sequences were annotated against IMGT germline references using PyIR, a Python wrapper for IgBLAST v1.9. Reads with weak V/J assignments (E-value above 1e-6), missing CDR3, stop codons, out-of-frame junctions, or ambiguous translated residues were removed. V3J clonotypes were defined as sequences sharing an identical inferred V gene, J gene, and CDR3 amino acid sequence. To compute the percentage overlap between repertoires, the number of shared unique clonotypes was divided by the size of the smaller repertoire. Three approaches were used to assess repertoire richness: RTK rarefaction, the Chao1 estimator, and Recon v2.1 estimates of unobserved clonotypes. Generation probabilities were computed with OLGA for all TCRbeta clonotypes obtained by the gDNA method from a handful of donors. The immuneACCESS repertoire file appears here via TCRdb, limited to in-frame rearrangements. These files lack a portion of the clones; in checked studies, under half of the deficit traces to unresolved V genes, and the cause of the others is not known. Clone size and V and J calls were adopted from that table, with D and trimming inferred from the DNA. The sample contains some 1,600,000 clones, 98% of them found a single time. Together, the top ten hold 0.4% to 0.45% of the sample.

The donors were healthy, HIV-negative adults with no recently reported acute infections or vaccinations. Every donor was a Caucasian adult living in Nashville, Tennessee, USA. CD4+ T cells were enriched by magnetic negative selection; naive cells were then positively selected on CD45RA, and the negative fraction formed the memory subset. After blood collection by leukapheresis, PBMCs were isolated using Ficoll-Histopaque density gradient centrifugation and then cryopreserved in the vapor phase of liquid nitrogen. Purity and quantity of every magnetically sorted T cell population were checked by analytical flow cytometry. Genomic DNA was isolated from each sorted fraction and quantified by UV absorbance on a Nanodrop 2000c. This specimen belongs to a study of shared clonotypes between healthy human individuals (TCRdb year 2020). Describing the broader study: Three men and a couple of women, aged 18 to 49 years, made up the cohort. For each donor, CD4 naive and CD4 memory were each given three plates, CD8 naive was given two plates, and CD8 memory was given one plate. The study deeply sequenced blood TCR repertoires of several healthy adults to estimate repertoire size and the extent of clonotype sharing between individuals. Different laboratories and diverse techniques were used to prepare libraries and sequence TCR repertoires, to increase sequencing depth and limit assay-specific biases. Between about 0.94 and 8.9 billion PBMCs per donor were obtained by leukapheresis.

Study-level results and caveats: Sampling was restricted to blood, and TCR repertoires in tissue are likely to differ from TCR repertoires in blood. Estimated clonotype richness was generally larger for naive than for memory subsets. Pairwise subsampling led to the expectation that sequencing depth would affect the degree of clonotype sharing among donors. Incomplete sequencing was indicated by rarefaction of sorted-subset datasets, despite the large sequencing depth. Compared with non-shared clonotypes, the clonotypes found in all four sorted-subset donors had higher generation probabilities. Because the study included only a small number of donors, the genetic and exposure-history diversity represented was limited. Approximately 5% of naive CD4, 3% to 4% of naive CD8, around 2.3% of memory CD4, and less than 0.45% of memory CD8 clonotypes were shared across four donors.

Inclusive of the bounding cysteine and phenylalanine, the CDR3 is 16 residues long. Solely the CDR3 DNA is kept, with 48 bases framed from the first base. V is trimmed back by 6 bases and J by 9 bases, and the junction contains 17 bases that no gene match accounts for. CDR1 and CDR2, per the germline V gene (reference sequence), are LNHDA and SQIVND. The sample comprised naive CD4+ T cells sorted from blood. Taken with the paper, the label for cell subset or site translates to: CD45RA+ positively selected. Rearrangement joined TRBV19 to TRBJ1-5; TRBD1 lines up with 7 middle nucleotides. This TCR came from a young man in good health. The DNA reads TGTGCCAGTAGAGAAGGATGGACAGGAAAAACACCGCCCCAGCATTTT. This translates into CASREGWTGKTPPQHF.